This T cell receptor (beta chain) was recovered during a study of T cells in Graves' hyperthyroidism and ophthalmopathy. Each patient was aged 18 to 65 and had newly diagnosed hyperthyroidism of under 2 months' duration. Diagnosing involved the use of clinical symptoms, serum thyroxine and TRAb, thyroid ultrasound and orbital computed tomography. Initially, at the first diagnosis of hyperthyroidism and before any ophthalmopathy symptoms, blood was sampled. Isolation of PBMCs was performed on 8.5 to 10 ml fresh peripheral blood. This clonotype was counted ten times or more. Amplified regions were TCR beta CDR3 sequences from RNA transcripts. An initial round of RT-PCR targeting the TCR CDR3 relied on the HTBI primer set. From the multiplex PCR reads, TCRdb called clonotypes with MiXCR, one entry per CDR3 protein. The sample includes nearly 600,000 distinct CDR3 sequences, 11% to 15% of them seen just once.

Germline V CDR1 and CDR2: MNHEY, SVGEGT. V lost 0 bases, J lost 2 bases, and 6 bases lay in between. CDR3 length equals 14 residues. The sequencing sample was made of blood. The rearrangement uses TRBV6-2 or TRBV6-3 and TRBJ2-3; D gene ambiguous. This clonotype was obtained from a woman aged 25-40 years with Graves' hyperthyroidism that later progressed to Graves' ophthalmopathy. The CDR3 DNA follows: TGTGCCAGCAGTTACTCGTCCCCCACAGATACGCAGTATTTT. This sequence encodes CASSYSSPTDTQYF.